Presented here are 28 T cell receptor beta chains from one specimen sequenced in a study of cytomegalovirus exposure and HLA in healthy donors. With 60 Vbeta and 13 Jbeta primers, the PCR was carried out. The table came from immunoSEQ multiplex PCR; TCRdb's copy has only in-frame clones and leaves some out. The table lists 130,000 or so clones. Specimen: PBMCs. The receptors shown here come from a woman younger than 35 in good health and CMV-seronegative.

V gene TRBV7-2 combines with J gene TRBJ1-2; D is perhaps TRBD1 (6 bases). The CDR3 is made up of 13 amino acids. The germline CDR1 and CDR2 sequences are SGHTA and FQGNSA. V dropped 4 bases and J dropped 4 bases, with 10 bases sitting between them. The CDR3 DNA sequence: TGTGCCAGCAGCTATACAGGGATCTATGGCTACACCTTC. Residues: CASSYTGIYGYTF.

Comment on this clone: One end of the junction does not line up with germline, which may come from a read error. Other DNA sequences in the sample encode the same CDR3. The rearrangement uses TRBV6-5 and TRBJ2-2; 7 bases are a match to TRBD2. Germline V CDR1 and CDR2: MNHEY, SVGAGI. This CDR3 comprises 14 residues. The CDR3 loop is CASSSAGPTGELFF. DNA for the CDR3: TGCGCCAGCAGTTCAGCGGGACCCACCGGGGAGCTGTTTTTT.

The gene calls are TRBV7-9 and TRBJ1-4; D uncertain. This CDR3 comprises 14 residues. The germline V and J ends were trimmed by 7 bases and 1 base, with 10 bases remaining between them. Germline CDR1 and CDR2: SEHNR and FQNEAQ (reference sequence). The chain's CDR3 is CASTFLGTNEKLFF. In DNA, the CDR3 is TGTGCCAGCACCTTTCTCGGAACTAATGAAAAACTGTTTTTT.

The rearrangement links TRBV9 to TRBJ2-7, with unresolved D. Trimming removed 0 bases from V and 4 bases from J, with 17 bases in between. Per germline, CDR1 SGDLS and CDR2 YYNGEE. The CDR3 is made up of 16 amino acids. The CDR3 spells CASSVAGGSLPYEQYF. The CDR3 DNA is TGTGCCAGCAGCGTAGCCGGCGGTAGCCTTCCTTACGAGCAGTACTTC.

This sequence joins TRBV9 and TRBJ2-7, with 10 nucleotides matching TRBD2. V lost 3 bases and J lost 6; bases outside the gene matches: 9. Germline V gene lookup returns CDR1 SGDLS and CDR2 YYNGEE. CDR3 length: 15 amino acids. The CDR3 DNA follows: TGTGCCAGCAGCGCCACCGGGACTAGCGACGGCGAGCAGTACTTC. It yields the protein CASSATGTSDGEQYF.

The CDR3 DNA is TGTGCCTGGACTTTCGAGGGTGGCTACACCTTC. This sequence encodes CAWTFEGGYTF. The V call is TRBV30, the J call TRBJ1-2; D gene unclear. Germline CDR1 is GTSNPN and CDR2 is SVGIG (reference sequence). The CDR3 length is 11 residues. Trimming cost V 4 bases and J 7 bases, with 10 bases left between them.

V gene TRBV6-1 combines with J gene TRBJ1-5; D may be TRBD1 (5 bases). The V end was cut by 2 bases, the J end by 1 base, with 12 bases between. Germline CDR1 is MNHNS and CDR2 is SASEGT. The CDR3 spans 16 residues. The CDR3 coding sequence is TGTGCCAGCAGTGAATGGGGGGTTTACAGCAATCAGCCCCAGCATTTT. It yields the protein CASSEWGVYSNQPQHF.

The CDR3 spells CASSEWTSGRIYNEQFF. DNA for the CDR3: TGCGCCAGCAGTGAGTGGACTAGCGGAAGAATCTACAATGAGCAGTTCTTC. The rearrangement links TRBV10-2 to TRBJ2-1; TRBD2 aligns across 10 bases. CDR1 is WSHSY, CDR2 SAAADI, per germline. The CDR3 runs 17 residues. The ends lost 1 base at V and 3 bases at J; junction bases unmatched: 6.

For the CDR3, the DNA is TGTGCCTGGAAGGTGCGGGCCTACTACAATGAGCAGTTCTTC. Its translation: CAWKVRAYYNEQFF. The chain links TRBV30 to TRBJ2-1; D is perhaps TRBD2 (5 bases). The V end was cut by 4 bases, the J end by 3 bases, with 13 bases between. The CDR3 totals 14 residues. From germline, CDR1 is GTSNPN and CDR2 SVGIG (reference sequence).

The V call is TRBV6-1, the J call TRBJ1-4; weak D call: TRBD1 (6 bases). Per germline, CDR1 MNHNS and CDR2 SASEGT. V lost 6 bases, J lost 4 bases, and 9 bases lay in between. CDR3 length: 13 amino acids. CDR3 in amino acids: CASRQGGNEKLFF. DNA of the CDR3: TGTGCCAGCAGACAAGGGGGTAATGAAAAACTGTTTTTT.

This rearrangement joins TRBV4-1 to TRBJ2-5; TRBD1 might be the D (6 bases). The CDR3 extends over 13 amino acids. V dropped 4 bases and J dropped 5 bases, with 11 bases sitting between them. Per germline, CDR1 MGHRA and CDR2 YSYEKL. CDR3 nucleotides: TGCGCCAGCAGCCCACAGGGTTGGGAGACCCAGTACTTC. This sequence encodes CASSPQGWETQYF.

The CDR3 region is CASSLEMREGGADTQYF. The CDR3 DNA sequence: TGTGCCAGCAGCTTAGAAATGCGGGAGGGCGGGGCAGATACGCAGTATTTT. The J gene is TRBJ2-3, the V gene TRBV7-2; 9 nucleotides line up with TRBD2. Per germline, CDR1 SGHTA and CDR2 FQGNSA. With V trimmed by 1 base and J by 4 bases, 9 bases remained unmatched. CDR3 length equals 17 residues.

The genes are TRBV7-9 and TRBJ2-7, with D possibly being TRBD1 (6 bases). The germline gives CDR1 SEHNR, CDR2 FQNEAQ (reference sequence). The CDR3 is 15 residues long. Trimming took off 6 bases at V and 3 bases at J, with 18 bases between the two ends. The DNA of the CDR3 is TGTGCCAGCAGTGATATGAGTCAGGGGTTCTACGAGCAGTACTTC. Translated, it gives CASSDMSQGFYEQYF.

The chain is built from TRBV19 and TRBJ2-3; 7 positions match TRBD2. In germline, CDR1 is LNHDA, CDR2 SQIVND (reference sequence). The CDR3 runs to 13 residues. Losses at the gene ends were 8 bases for V and 6 bases for J; bases not matched to a gene: 8. The CDR3 DNA is TGTGCCAGTCGCGGGACTACTGAGGATACGCAGTATTTT. Protein product: CASRGTTEDTQYF.

This rearrangement joins TRBV29-1 to TRBJ2-3; TRBD2 aligns across 13 bases. The CDR3 runs to 15 residues. Germline CDR1 is SQVTM and CDR2 is ANQGSEA. The J segment lost 2 bases and the V segment lost 6 bases, leaving 5 bases of the junction unmatched. The CDR3: CSVLGTSGATDTQYF. The CDR3 coding sequence is TGCAGCGTCCTAGGGACTAGCGGGGCCACAGATACGCAGTATTTT.

The rearrangement joins TRBV6-5 to TRBJ2-7; 9 bases align to TRBD2. The end of the DNA aligns better with TRBJ2-5, so the J call may be wrong. The germline CDR1 and CDR2 sequences are MNHEY and SVGAGI. The CDR3 runs to 16 residues. The CDR3 region is CASSYSGVLAGETQYF. The CDR3 nucleotides are TGTGCCAGCAGTTACTCGGGTGTTCTAGCGGGGGAGACCCAGTACTTC.

The V and J genes are TRBV10-2 and TRBJ2-7; D might be TRBD2 (5 bases). The CDR3 is 17 residues long. Germline V gene data show CDR1 as WSHSY and CDR2 as SAAADI. Deletions cut 2 bases from V and 2 bases from J, with 19 bases between. CDR3 loop: CASSEPRAVGVAYEQYV. The CDR3 nucleotides are TGCGCCAGCAGTGAGCCTCGGGCGGTCGGGGTGGCCTACGAGCAGTACGTC.

The V gene is TRBV19, the J gene TRBJ2-3; TRBD2 matches 7 bases. V lost 5 bases, J lost 1 base, and 9 bases stayed unmatched. The CDR3 is 16 residues long. Germline CDR1 reads LNHDA; CDR2 reads SQIVND (reference sequence). The CDR3 region is CASSPTMGGGTDTQYF. CDR3 sequence (DNA): TGTGCCAGTAGTCCCACGATGGGAGGGGGCACAGATACGCAGTATTTT.

The rearrangement uses TRBV7-2 and TRBJ2-3, with TRBD1 matching 7 bases. The CDR3 contains 15 residues. V trimming: 5 bases; J trimming: 2 bases; junction bases outside the gene matches: 7. Germline values: CDR1 SGHTA, CDR2 FQGNSA. The CDR3 region is CASSLRDRVTDTQYF. DNA for the CDR3: TGTGCCAGCAGCCTCCGGGACAGAGTCACAGATACGCAGTATTTT.

The chain uses TRBV20-1 and TRBJ2-1, with D hard to call. CDR3 length: 11 amino acids. CDR1 is DFQATT and CDR2 is SNEGSKA in the germline V gene (reference sequence). The CDR3 DNA follows: TGCAGCGCAGTTGCCTACAATGAGCAGTTCTTC. Protein product: CSAVAYNEQFF.

The chain recombines TRBV4-1 with TRBJ2-5; 8 bases line up with TRBD2. CDR3 size: 15 residues. The germline V gene encodes CDR1 MGHRA and CDR2 YSYEKL. V lost 1 base to trimming and J lost 4 bases; unmatched junction nucleotides: 5. The CDR3 DNA reads TGCGCCAGCAGCCAAGGGACGGGAGGGACAGAGACCCAGTACTTC. This encodes CASSQGTGGTETQYF.

V and J are TRBV11-3 and TRBJ2-1; the match to TRBD1 covers 7 bases. Germline V CDR1 and CDR2: SGHNT, YENEEA. J gave up 2 bases and V 1 base, and 8 bases lay outside the gene matches. There are 17 residues in the CDR3. This chain's CDR3 is CASSLVVRTGTYNEQFF. The CDR3 region has the DNA TGTGCCAGCAGCTTAGTTGTCCGGACAGGCACCTACAATGAGCAGTTCTTC.

The chain has TRBV4-3 and TRBJ2-2, with 9 bases fitting TRBD2. CDR1 is LGHNA and CDR2 is YSLEER in the germline V gene. J was trimmed by 0 bases and V by 4 bases; bases with no gene match: 12. The CDR3 extends over 19 amino acids. CDR3 amino acids: CASSPSPIAGVANTGELFF. The CDR3 region has the DNA TGCGCCAGCAGCCCGAGCCCTATAGCGGGAGTTGCGAACACCGGGGAGCTGTTTTTT.

The V and J genes are TRBV19 and TRBJ2-7; TRBD2 matches 10 bases. Germline V lookup: CDR1 LNHDA, CDR2 SQIVND (reference sequence). J lost 1 base, V lost 4 bases, and 4 bases had no gene match. CDR3 size: 15 residues. The CDR3 loop is CASSTLAGVSYEQYF. The CDR3 DNA is TGTGCCAGTAGTACCCTAGCGGGAGTGTCCTACGAGCAGTACTTC.

This chain connects TRBV19 to TRBJ1-2, with D maybe TRBD1 (5 bases). This CDR3 region has 14 residues. The germline V gene has CDR1 LNHDA and CDR2 SQIVND (reference sequence). The V end was cut by 6 bases, the J end by 7 bases, with 18 bases between. The chain's CDR3 is CASSRQSRVSGYTF. The CDR3 DNA follows: TGTGCCAGTAGCAGACAGTCCCGAGTAAGTGGCTACACCTTC.

V usage is TRBV29-1 and J usage is TRBJ2-7, with D possibly matching TRBD2 (7 bases). V gave up 6 bases and J gave up 6 bases, with 18 bases separating them. CDR1 is SQVTM, CDR2 ANQGSEA, per germline. This CDR3 contains 13 residues. The CDR3 nucleotides are TGCAGCGTGGGGGCGGGAGTTCAAAGCGAGCAGTACTTC. This gives the protein CSVGAGVQSEQYF.

The chain employs TRBV11-2 and TRBJ2-3; D gene uncertain. Trimming shortened V by 4 bases and J by 9 bases, and 11 bases separated the two germline ends. CDR3 length: 12 residues. Per germline, CDR1 SGHAT and CDR2 FQNNGV. DNA of the CDR3: TGTGCCAGCAGCTCCGAGTCGGAGACGCAGTATTTT. It codes for CASSSESETQYF.

Here the CDR3 reads CASSQVSGSRYNEQFF. The CDR3 DNA reads as TGCGCCAGCAGCCAAGTTTCAGGCTCGAGATACAATGAGCAGTTCTTC. This chain joins TRBV4-1 and TRBJ2-1; D is unclear. This CDR3 comprises 16 residues. Germline V CDR1 and CDR2: MGHRA, YSYEKL. The V end was cut by 1 base, the J end by 4 bases, with 14 bases between.